The source of this T cell receptor beta chain is a study of Graves' ophthalmopathy and Graves' hyperthyroidism (dated by TCRdb to the late 2010s). With regard to the full study: Peripheral blood was collected at initial diagnosis, before any treatment. The study used signatures of the TCR beta repertoire to tell Graves' ophthalmopathy apart from Graves' hyperthyroidism and to predict which patients would progress to ophthalmopathy. In total, around 140 blood samples were TCR-sequenced: around 42 ophthalmopathy, roughly 80 hyperthyroidism and around 17 hyperthyroidism-to-ophthalmopathy patients. To explore V-J signatures that separate ophthalmopathy from hyperthyroidism, a discovery set of approximately 100 patients was enrolled, consisting of under 50 with ophthalmopathy and roughly 57 with stable hyperthyroidism. An independent validation cohort comprised 18 hyperthyroidism patients and 15 to 17 patients who later progressed from hyperthyroidism to ophthalmopathy. T-cell repertoires of thyroid tissue and blood were compared in five or six hyperthyroidism patients. Once sampling was done, hyperthyroidism patients were given methimazole at a starting dose of 30 mg daily, while ophthalmopathy patients were given high-dose intravenous methylprednisolone. General findings and caveats noted by the study authors: Ophthalmopathy was separated from stable hyperthyroidism by the 13-signature model with roughly 88% sensitivity and about 81% specificity in cross-validation and with 80%/75% in the test set. Most expanded thyroid clonotypes with frequency above 0.001 were also detected in blood, suggesting blood repertoires may reflect the thyroid immune response. Sample size was not predetermined statistically, and investigators were not blinded to group allocation. In validation, the model predicted ophthalmopathy progression with less than 71% sensitivity and roughly 72% specificity; roughly 12 predicted patients were CT-confirmed with GO in a median of roughly 6.8 months.

In its sample, this clonotype was seen many times. Its antigen remains unidentified. There are no base qualities to consult, and no much larger clone falls within one base. Stable hyperthyroidism was defined as no progression to ophthalmopathy within 18 months of follow-up. The hyperthyroidism patients were 18 to 65 years old and newly diagnosed, with a disease duration of less than 2 months. Anyone with other autoimmune diseases, uncontrolled infections, pregnancy or lactation was excluded from the study. Diagnosis was based on clinical symptoms, serum thyroxine, TRAb, thyroid ultrasound and orbital computed tomography. PBMCs were isolated from 7.5 to 10 ml of fresh peripheral blood by Ficoll-Paque density gradient centrifugation. Total RNA was extracted using Trizol reagent, and RNA quality was checked on an Agilent 2100 Bioanalyzer. The CDR3 numbers 16 residues from cysteine through phenylalanine. Only the CDR3 part of the read is kept: 48 bases, read in frame from the first base. V loses 3 bases, J loses 10 bases, and the germline ends lie 24 bases apart.

For repertoire sequencing, TCR beta CDR3 regions were amplified from RNA transcripts. HTBI primers and the Qiagen OneStep RT-PCR kit were used in a first-round RT-PCR, which was followed by a second-round multiplex PCR, size selection and purification. Sequencing of the libraries was carried out on an Illumina HiSeq2000 in paired-end mode with 100 bp reads. Turning to the authors' computational methods: SOAPnuke was used to process the reads, throwing out any read that had adapters, had uncalled bases, had a mean Phred below 15, or lacked an exact constant-primer or identifier match. COPE v1.2.5 was used to merge the high-quality paired reads. Clonotypes were defined as unique nucleotide sequences and were aligned to IMGT TRB V, D and J references using MiTCR v1.1. The analysis was limited to V-J combinations with a frequency above 0.0001, which together covered approximately 99% of repertoires. For each V-J combination, a TCR clonal expansion and chaos score was defined as F50 clonal expansion divided by the chaos observed in the TCRdist matrix. Welch's t-statistics and random forest were used to reduce the features to about a dozen V-J combinations, which were then used as input to a naive Bayes classifier. Thyroid-blood repertoire similarity was quantified with the Morisita-Horn index. In-frame beta chains were kept once TCRdb had trimmed the public reads at Q25 with fastp and called clones with MiXCR. Each entry is one CDR3 protein sequence, shown with its most common DNA and genes. The V and J calls, along with clone size, are taken from TCRdb and not from the paper's own processing. The sample table contains a few hundred thousand distinct CDR3 sequences; only one count was recorded for approximately 17% of them. The ten largest make up 2% to 3% of the sample.

Specimen: peripheral blood. This clonotype originated in an adult woman with stable Graves' hyperthyroidism. The chain employs TRBV12-3 or TRBV12-4 and TRBJ1-1; a tentative D call is TRBD1 (6 bases match). The DNA is TGTGCCAGCAGTTTGAGTTTCCGAGGGGGGAGTTTTCGAGCTTTCTTT. The translation is CASSLSFRGGSFRAFF.